The entry below gives a single T cell receptor beta chain sequence along with its context. This clonotype was observed a handful of times. Its recognized antigen is unknown. It has no much larger one-base neighbor in the sample; base qualities were not kept. The sample comes from a study listed by TCRdb under 2016. Regarding the study in general: In people whose bodies naturally kept HIV infection under control, the researchers looked into where HIV persistence comes from.

The CDR3 contains 15 residues, cysteine and phenylalanine counted. The kept DNA is CDR3 alone, 45 bases in frame from the first base. V is reduced by 4 bases and J by 1 base, leaving a spacing of 11 bases between them. The germline V gene sets CDR1 to ENHRY and CDR2 to SYGVKD. Libraries were made using 5' RACE. The reads were generated on an Illumina HiSeq 2000. Using fastp at Q25 and MiXCR, TCRdb reprocessed the public reads and kept productive beta chains. Entries that share a CDR3 protein sequence are merged under the most common genes and DNA. The sample contains hundreds of distinct CDR3 sequences, 9.2% of them found a single time. Roughly a quarter of the sample is in the top ten clones.

The specimen was total memory T cells from blood PBMCs. The meaning of the sample's cell subset or site label: transitional memory CD4+ T cells. The source of this sequence is a male donor with HIV. The chain uses TRBV10-3 and TRBJ1-5, and possibly TRBD1, on 5 matching bases. Here the CDR3 is given as CAISGGEGSNQPQHF. The DNA sequence is TGTGCCATCAGTGGAGGGGAAGGGAGCAATCAGCCCCAGCATTTT.